This T cell receptor (beta chain) was observed in a study of OX40 agonist ivuxolimab in advanced cancers. Whole-study context: Ivuxolimab, an agonistic anti-OX40 (CD134) antibody, was given to patients.

The method was immunoSEQ multiplex PCR; TCRdb's version includes in-frame clones alone and lacks a portion of them. Here the sample spans roughly 70,000 clones, 87% being singletons. The CDR3 consists of 15 residues. Trimming took off 2 bases at V and 1 base at J, with 10 bases between the two ends. Germline V gene lookup returns CDR1 SGHRS and CDR2 YFSETQ. Study results and limitations: Expanded clones were, on average, more numerous in CD8+ T cells than in CD4+. Undetermined was the antigen specificity of the expanded peripheral T cells.

Points on this clone: Its antigen remains unknown.

Researchers took blood at baseline, on cycle 4 day 1, and on cycle 7 day 1. The sequence was collected from an adult with an advanced solid tumor such as melanoma, head and neck, liver or kidney cancer. The source was CD4+ or CD8+ T cells sorted from blood, collected in a trial of the OX40 agonist ivuxolimab. The chain recombines TRBV5-1 with TRBJ2-1; D may be TRBD1 or TRBD2 (5 bases each). CDR3 loop: CASSLGTQSYNEQFF. The CDR3 DNA follows: TGCGCCAGCAGCTTAGGGACGCAATCCTACAATGAGCAGTTCTTC.